This section outlines one TCR beta chain sequence together with its context. The target antigen is unknown. The sample is drawn from a study of cytomegalovirus exposure and HLA in healthy donors. Overall study findings and caveats: Accurate predictions that matched the HLA-A and HLA-B alleles of most subjects were reportedly made from TCR beta sequences. Common viral pathogens were later found to be apparently linked to several of the most significant clusters. A later analysis linked a missense variant in DCLRE1C to the trimming of TCR beta V and J genes. Segments of the TCR beta V type were, in most cases, productive about 87% or about 30% of the time in an earlier analysis.

In the PCR, 60 Vbeta and 13 Jbeta primers were used. Assay used: immunoSEQ multiplex PCR; TCRdb lists only in-frame clones, some missing. Of about 140,000 clones detected, over 75% appear once; the ten largest clones hold over 1.5%. Germline lookup yields CDR1 SGHTA and CDR2 FQGNSA. The CDR3 totals 15 residues. Trimming pared 4 bases from V and 4 bases from J, leaving 13 bases between. Specimen: PBMCs. This TCR was recovered from a man between 40 and 49 years old in good health and CMV-seronegative. V is TRBV7-2 and J is TRBJ1-4; D possibly corresponds to TRBD1 (6 bases). CDR3: CASSYGTFGNEKLFF. The CDR3 nucleotides read TGTGCCAGCAGCTACGGGACATTTGGTAATGAAAAACTGTTTTTT.